The entry below describes one T cell receptor (beta chain). What it binds is unknown. Time point given: persistent/refractory GD, antithyroid drugs over 5 years with positive TRAb. Preparation of the TCR library used RNA extracted from PBMCs. Combining iRepertoire HTBI primers with Arm-PCR of CDR3 regions, the authors built TCR beta libraries. TCRdb itself ran the multiplex PCR reads through MiXCR, one entry per CDR3 protein. The sample consists of a few hundred thousand distinct CDR3 sequences, roughly a quarter of them appearing once. This specimen comes from a study of regulatory T cells in long-lasting Graves disease. In the study overall: The term persistent Graves' disease signified upward of 5 years on antithyroid drugs with positive TSH receptor antibodies. Study-wide findings and caveats: Accuracy was possibly reduced by small sample size.

The CDR3 has 14 residues. Germline V gives CDR1 SQVTM, CDR2 ANQGSEA. The V and J ends lost 4 bases and 3 bases respectively, with 12 bases between them. Sample: peripheral blood mononuclear cells (PBMCs), taken when the disease was refractory, from a patient treated with antithyroid drugs. J is TRBJ2-2 and V is TRBV29-1; TRBD1 is a possible D gene (8 bases). The sequence came from a female donor with Graves disease. CDR3 DNA sequence: TGCAGCGTTGGACAGGGGAGGGACACCGGGGAGCTGTTTTTT. It yields the protein CSVGQGRDTGELFF.